The 26 T cell receptor beta chains reported below all come from one sample, sequenced in a study of regulatory T cells in long-lasting Graves disease. Described time point: newly diagnosed GD, antithyroid drugs for less than 3 months. TCR sequences were obtained from RNA taken from PBMCs. Construction of TCR beta libraries relied on iRepertoire HTBI primers and on Arm-PCR targeting CDR3 regions. One entry per CDR3 protein results from TCRdb running MiXCR on the multiplex PCR reads. The data hold hundreds of thousands of distinct CDR3 sequences, with around 13% observed a single time. This sample was shared with a second study, whose subject was T cells in Graves' hyperthyroidism and ophthalmopathy.

The starting material was peripheral blood mononuclear cells (PBMCs), obtained at new diagnosis, from a patient treated with antithyroid drugs. These TCRs come from a woman under 40 with Graves disease.

Many counts were recorded for this clonotype. This chain links TRBV19 with TRBJ1-1; D might be TRBD1 (6 bases). The germline V and J ends were trimmed by 7 bases and 4 bases, with 19 bases remaining between them. CDR1 is LNHDA, CDR2 SQIVND, per germline (reference sequence). This CDR3 is built from 15 residues. This CDR3 reads CASTPGAGDRTEAFF. The CDR3 nucleotides read TGTGCCAGTACCCCCGGGGCAGGGGACCGCACTGAAGCTTTCTTT.

This clonotype occurred many times. One junction end disagrees with the germline gene, perhaps due to a read error. The rearrangement links TRBV12-3 or TRBV12-4 to TRBJ2-1; TRBD2 might be the D (5 bases). This CDR3 comprises 13 residues. The chain's CDR3 is CASSLAYSNEQFF. For the CDR3, the DNA is TGTGCCAGCAGCTTAGCGTACTCCAATGAGCAGTTCTTC.

The chain couples TRBV7-3 to TRBJ2-1, with 8 positions matching TRBD2. The germline CDR1 and CDR2 sequences are SGHTA and FQGTGA. V lost 5 bases to trimming and J lost 9 bases; unmatched junction nucleotides: 12. The CDR3 extends over 15 amino acids. The CDR3 reads CASSPPGAGVREQFF. In nucleotides, the CDR3 is TGTGCCAGCAGCCCGCCGGGAGCGGGAGTGCGTGAGCAGTTCTTC.

This clonotype appeared many times. The rearrangement joins TRBV29-1 to TRBJ1-1; D is undetermined. Trimming left V 7 bases short and J 1 base short, with 19 bases between. Germline loops: CDR1 SQVTM, CDR2 ANQGSEA. The CDR3 spans 15 residues. CDR3 bases: TGCAGCGGGACGCCGCGCAATTACGGGAACACTGAAGCTTTCTTT. It yields the protein CSGTPRNYGNTEAFF.

To note about this clonotype: At one end the junction does not follow the germline gene, possibly because of a read error. The chain employs TRBV10-3 and TRBJ2-5; 8 bases line up with TRBD1. The CDR3 totals 16 residues. Per the germline V gene, CDR1 is ENHRY and CDR2 is SYGVKD. The CDR3 DNA follows: TGTGCCATCGGTGAGCCCTACCAGGGGGCGGGGGAGACCCAGTACTTC. Residues: CAIGEPYQGAGETQYF.

This clonotype occurred a few times. The rearrangement links TRBV4-1 to TRBJ2-4, with D unclear. V was cut by 1 base and J by 0 bases, with 13 bases left in between. Per germline, CDR1 MGHRA and CDR2 YSYEKL. This CDR3 is built from 17 residues. The CDR3 protein is CASSQVGQRLAKNIQYF. DNA for the CDR3: TGCGCCAGCAGCCAAGTGGGTCAGCGACTAGCCAAAAACATTCAGTACTTC.

In its sample, this clonotype was seen many times. This chain uses TRBV7-2 with TRBJ1-1, with unresolved D. CDR3 size: 13 residues. V was shortened by 2 bases and J by 5 bases, with 9 bases between the two germline ends. CDR1 SGHTA and CDR2 FQGNSA come from the germline V gene. This chain's CDR3 is CASSLSFRTEAFF. The CDR3 region has the DNA TGTGCCAGCAGCTTAAGCTTTAGGACTGAAGCTTTCTTT.

This clonotype was observed many times. The rearrangement uses TRBV28 and TRBJ1-1; D is undetermined. V lost 3 bases to trimming and J lost 8 bases, with 10 bases between them. There are 12 residues in the CDR3. The germline V gene has CDR1 MDHEN and CDR2 SYDVKM. The DNA of the CDR3 is TGTGCCAGCAGTTTCCAATTTCGGGAAGCTTTCTTT. Protein sequence: CASSFQFREAFF.

The DNA of the CDR3 is TGCAGTGCGCAGACAGGGGCAGGCAATCAGCCCCAGCATTTT. Its protein is CSAQTGAGNQPQHF. The gene calls are TRBV20-1 and TRBJ1-5, with 8 bases identical to TRBD1. Germline loops: CDR1 DFQATT, CDR2 SNEGSKA (reference sequence). With 6 bases clipped from V and 2 bases from J, the junction kept 6 bases outside the gene matches. The CDR3 has 14 residues.

In this sample, this clonotype turned up many times. The V call is TRBV28, the J call TRBJ2-1; D remains ambiguous. This CDR3 has 13 residues. The germline gives CDR1 MDHEN, CDR2 SYDVKM. V was cut by 4 bases and J by 5 bases, with 9 bases left in between. The CDR3 DNA is TGTGCCAGCAGTTCCCTAGAGGACAATGAGCAGTTCTTC. This gives the protein CASSSLEDNEQFF.

This clonotype was counted at least ten times. The chain uses TRBV30 and TRBJ1-3; D perhaps matches TRBD1 (5 bases). The germline V gene has CDR1 GTSNPN and CDR2 SVGIG (reference sequence). V was shortened by 1 base and J by 4 bases, with 17 bases between the two germline ends. The length of the CDR3 is 16 residues. For the CDR3, the DNA is TGTGCCTGGAGTGACCCCCGGCAGGGAGCAGGAAACACCATATATTTT. Its protein is CAWSDPRQGAGNTIYF.

This clonotype was seen many times. The V call is TRBV10-2, the J call TRBJ1-2; no definite D call. Trimming cost V 2 bases and J 8 bases, with 18 bases left between them. The CDR3 is made up of 15 amino acids. Germline V gene data show CDR1 as WSHSY and CDR2 as SAAADI. The CDR3 DNA sequence: TGCGCCAGCAGTGAGGCCTCCGGGTTTACGGGGGGCTACACCTTC. Its translation is CASSEASGFTGGYTF.

About this clonotype itself: Only one base separates this from a far larger clonotype, so it likely reflects a read error. This chain connects TRBV15 to TRBJ2-7; 13 bases are shared with TRBD2. V lost 5 bases and J lost 3; bases outside the gene matches: 4. The CDR3 sequence is 15 residues long. Germline CDR1 LNHNV, CDR2 YYDKDF (reference sequence). In DNA form, the CDR3 reads TGTGCCACCAGCTTAGGACTAGCGGGAGACTACGAGCAGTACTTC. As protein: CATSLGLAGDYEQYF.

In this sample, this clonotype turned up many times. The rearrangement joins TRBV2 to TRBJ2-7; weak D call: TRBD1 (6 bases). CDR3 length equals 15 residues. V lost 3 bases to trimming and J lost 6 bases, with 18 bases between them. Germline V gene sequence: CDR1 SNHLY, CDR2 FYNNEI. This CDR3 reads CASSDTGMFGREQYF. The CDR3 nucleotides read TGTGCCAGCAGTGATACAGGGATGTTTGGTCGCGAGCAGTACTTC.

A few counts support this clonotype. V usage is TRBV20-1 and J usage is TRBJ1-2; perhaps TRBD1 as D (6 bases). CDR1 and CDR2 (germline): DFQATT, SNEGSKA (reference sequence). The CDR3 has 13 amino acids. V was pared by 6 bases and J by 8 bases, with 19 bases between. CDR3 loop: CSAPGGGRGGYTF. DNA of the CDR3: TGCAGTGCACCCGGGGGAGGCAGGGGAGGCTACACCTTC.

This clonotype showed up many times. CDR3 sequence (DNA): TGTGCCAGCAGGTTGGGACGGACGAACACTGAAGCTTTCTTT. It encodes CASRLGRTNTEAFF. The genes are TRBV2 and TRBJ1-1; TRBD1 might be the D (5 bases). V lost 6 bases and J lost 1, with 12 bases in between. This CDR3 has 14 residues. The germline gives CDR1 SNHLY, CDR2 FYNNEI.

The chain is built from TRBV6-4 and TRBJ2-1; D gene uncertain. Per germline, CDR1 MRHNA and CDR2 SNTAGT. V was pared by 1 base and J by 8 bases, with 21 bases between. This CDR3 has 17 amino acids. The chain's CDR3 is CASSDLSTTPRRYEQFF. The CDR3 DNA reads as TGTGCCAGCAGTGACTTGAGCACCACCCCTCGTAGGTATGAGCAGTTCTTC.

This clonotype was observed at least ten times. This CDR3 is CASTLRPGQQNTEAFF. In nucleotides, the CDR3 is TGTGCCAGCACCCTACGACCGGGACAGCAGAACACTGAAGCTTTCTTT. The chain uses TRBV6-1 and TRBJ1-1; 7 bases are shared with TRBD1. Germline V gene sequence: CDR1 MNHNS, CDR2 SASEGT. CDR3 length equals 16 residues. V lost 7 bases, J lost 1 base, and 12 bases stayed unmatched.

The table lists this clonotype with a few counts. The gene calls are TRBV10-2 and TRBJ2-2; D possibly corresponds to TRBD1 (6 bases). The CDR3 consists of 18 residues. V was pared by 5 bases and J by 0 bases, with 19 bases between. CDR1 and CDR2 from the germline V gene are WSHSY and SAAADI. The CDR3 loop is CASSRPAPGATNTGELFF. The CDR3 DNA reads as TGCGCCAGCAGTAGACCGGCCCCAGGGGCGACGAACACCGGGGAGCTGTTTTTT.

The genes are TRBV7-2 and TRBJ2-3, with 7 bases that match TRBD2. Looked up from germline, CDR1 is SGHTA and CDR2 is FQGNSA. V gave up 1 base and J gave up 5 bases; unmatched junction bases: 6. CDR3 length: 15 amino acids. DNA of the CDR3: TGTGCCAGCAGCTTAGTCGGGGTAGCGGGAGATACGCAGTATTTT. This translates into CASSLVGVAGDTQYF.

In its sample, this clonotype was seen many times. The V and J genes are TRBV6-1 and TRBJ1-1; 7 nucleotides agree with TRBD1. The germline gives CDR1 MNHNS, CDR2 SASEGT. Losses at the gene ends were 6 bases for V and 0 bases for J; bases not matched to a gene: 10. The CDR3 has 16 amino acids. The CDR3 loop reads CASRDRRRLMNTEAFF. The CDR3 region has the DNA TGTGCCAGCAGGGACAGGAGAAGATTAATGAACACTGAAGCTTTCTTT.

This clonotype occurred many times. The chain uses TRBV11-3 and TRBJ2-1; 9 nucleotides align to TRBD2. There are 16 residues in the CDR3. Trimming took 4 bases from V and 4 from J; bases not matched to a gene: 8. The germline V gene has CDR1 SGHNT and CDR2 YENEEA. The CDR3 region is CASSSVGSGGYNEQFF. CDR3 coding DNA: TGTGCCAGCAGCTCCGTCGGTAGCGGGGGTTACAATGAGCAGTTCTTC. Full variable domain (missing parts from reference TRBV11-3 and TRBJ2-1): EAGVVQSPRYKIIEKKQPVAFWCNPISGHNTLYWYLQNLGQGPELLIRYENEEAVDDSQLPKDRFSAERLKGVDSTLKIQPAELGDSAVYLCASSSVGSGGYNEQFFGPGTRLTVL.

This clonotype came up many times. This rearrangement joins TRBV4-1 to TRBJ2-7; D might be TRBD1 (5 bases). CDR3 length equals 14 residues. Germline-derived CDR1 and CDR2 are MGHRA and YSYEKL. V lost 1 base and J lost 3, with 10 bases in between. The CDR3 DNA reads TGCGCCAGCAGCCAAGGGCAGGGCCTCTACGAGCAGTACTTC. Translation: CASSQGQGLYEQYF.

The chain recombines TRBV20-1 with TRBJ2-1, with 7 bases aligning to TRBD2. Trimming took 0 bases from V and 4 from J; bases not matched to a gene: 6. This CDR3 spans 15 amino acids. The germline CDR1 and CDR2 sequences are DFQATT and SNEGSKA (reference sequence). The CDR3 loop reads CSARDWASGYNEQFF. Here the CDR3 DNA reads TGCAGTGCTAGAGATTGGGCTAGCGGATACAATGAGCAGTTCTTC.

This clonotype was counted at least ten times. The chain employs TRBV19 and TRBJ1-5, with 8 positions matching TRBD1. V shed 5 bases and J 7 bases; nucleotides not matched to a gene: 7. Germline values: CDR1 LNHDA, CDR2 SQIVND (reference sequence). CDR3 length equals 14 residues. In nucleotides, the CDR3 is TGTGCCAGTAGTCCCGACAGGGGTCGCCAGCCCCAGCATTTT. Translating it yields CASSPDRGRQPQHF.

The CDR3 DNA follows: TGTGCCAGCAGCTTGAAACTAGCGGGTTTCCAAGAGACCCAGTACTTC. It translates to CASSLKLAGFQETQYF. This rearrangement joins TRBV5-4 to TRBJ2-5; 9 nucleotides line up with TRBD2. Germline CDR1 and CDR2: SGHNT and YYREEE (reference sequence). The trim removed 1 base at V and 1 base at J, leaving 5 bases unmatched. The CDR3 has 16 amino acids.